A selection of T cell receptor beta chains follows, all from one sample in a study of blood T cell repertoires in COVID-19. Assay used: immunoSEQ multiplex PCR; TCRdb lists only in-frame clones, some missing. The sample lists over 250,000 clones, about four fifths occurring once. The specimen was peripheral blood. These receptors all stem from a woman aged 50 to 60 who had recovered from COVID-19. Both conserved end residues are part of each CDR3. A D gene is named only where the DNA matches it firmly. Where a row states a size, it is once, few, many or the class of an expanded clone; other rows omit it.

DNA: TGTGCCAGCCGGCCAGGGGGATCACCCCTCCACTTT
CDR3: CASRPGGSPLHF
J: TRBJ1-6
size: NA
V: TRBV2
D: TRBD1

DNA: TGCGCCAGCAGCCTGGGACAGGGGAATGAAAAACTGTTTTTT
CDR3: CASSLGQGNEKLFF
J: TRBJ1-4
size: NA
V: TRBV5-1
D: TRBD1

DNA: TGTGCCAGCAGCCCTCACACGGGACTAGCGGGAGCCCCCACAGATACGCAGTATTTT
CDR3: CASSPHTGLAGAPTDTQYF
J: TRBJ2-3
size: NA
V: TRBV9
D: TRBD2

DNA: TGTGCCAGCAGCGTAGGCGGACAGGGGGCCCCTGGGGCCAACGTCCTGACTTTC
CDR3: CASSVGGQGAPGANVLTF
J: TRBJ2-6
size: NA
V: TRBV9
D: TRBD1

DNA: TGTGCCAGCAGTGAATTACAGGGAACTACTGGGGCCAACGTCCTGACTTTC
CDR3: CASSELQGTTGANVLTF
J: TRBJ2-6
size: few
V: TRBV6-1
D: NA

DNA: NA
CDR3: CSVGQGSSYEQYF
J: TRBJ2-7
size: NA
V: TRBV29-1
D: NA

DNA: TGTGCCAGCAGCGGTAGAACGGGACTAATGTACAATGAGCAGTTCTTC
CDR3: CASSGRTGLMYNEQFF
J: TRBJ2-1
size: NA
V: TRBV14
D: TRBD2

DNA: TGTGCCAGCTCACCACCGAATAGGGAGGAAAAACTGTTTTTT
CDR3: CASSPPNREEKLFF
J: TRBJ1-4
size: NA
V: TRBV18
D: NA

DNA: TGCGCCAGCAGCCGAGAACAGACCGTTTGGACTGAAGCTTTCTTT
CDR3: CASSREQTVWTEAFF
J: TRBJ1-1
size: NA
V: TRBV4-1
D: NA

DNA: TGCGCCAGCGGGGCCTACACGGGGAGGCGTGAAAAACTGTTTTTT
CDR3: CASGAYTGRREKLFF
J: TRBJ1-4
size: NA
V: TRBV5-1
D: NA

DNA: TGCGCCAGCAGCCAAGCGGGGTCGGGACAGGGGGCGCTTGAGCAGTACTTC
CDR3: CASSQAGSGQGALEQYF
J: TRBJ2-7
size: NA
V: TRBV4-3
D: TRBD1

DNA: TGTGCCAGCAGGGACAGGACCGCGAATCAGCCCCAGCATTTT
CDR3: CASRDRTANQPQHF
J: TRBJ1-5
size: NA
V: TRBV2
D: TRBD1

DNA: TGTGCCAGCAGCTACGACAGGGCGAGCACAGATACGCAGTATTTT
CDR3: CASSYDRASTDTQYF
J: TRBJ2-3
size: NA
V: TRBV7-2
D: TRBD1

DNA: TGTGCCAGTAGTATGCTGACAGGGGGCATGGGTGGGGCCAACGTCCTGACTTTC
CDR3: CASSMLTGGMGGANVLTF
J: TRBJ2-6
size: NA
V: TRBV19
D: TRBD1

DNA: TGTGCCACCCACACCGGGACAGAAAATTCACCCCTCCACTTT
CDR3: CATHTGTENSPLHF
J: TRBJ1-6
size: NA
V: TRBV28
D: TRBD1

DNA: TGCGCCAGCAGCTTGGCCCTGTCAGGGGATCTCCATTTT
CDR3: CASSLALSGDLHF
J: TRBJ2-3
size: few
V: TRBV5-1
D: NA

DNA: TGTGCCAGCACCCCCAATGCGAACTATGGCTACACCTTC
CDR3: CASTPNANYGYTF
J: TRBJ1-2
size: NA
V: TRBV5-6
D: NA

DNA: TGTGCCATCAGTGAATCACAGGGAGGCAATCAGCCCCAGCATTTT
CDR3: CAISESQGGNQPQHF
J: TRBJ1-5
size: NA
V: TRBV10-3
D: NA

DNA: TGTGCCAGCAGTTCCACCCTGGGGACAGGGGGGACTGAAGCTTTCTTT
CDR3: CASSSTLGTGGTEAFF
J: TRBJ1-1
size: NA
V: TRBV6-2/TRBV6-3
D: TRBD1

DNA: TGTGCCAGCAGTTTACCCGGACAGCTGAACACTGAAGCTTTCTTT
CDR3: CASSLPGQLNTEAFF
J: TRBJ1-1
size: NA
V: TRBV28
D: NA

DNA: TGTGCCAGCAGTAAGGGGGTACAGGGTTTTACTGAAGCTTTCTTT
CDR3: CASSKGVQGFTEAFF
J: TRBJ1-1
size: NA
V: TRBV27
D: NA

DNA: TGTGCCACCAGCAGAGATAGATTTGGTACAGGGGCCGCTCGAGAGACCCAGTACTTC
CDR3: CATSRDRFGTGAARETQYF
J: TRBJ2-5
size: NA
V: TRBV15
D: TRBD1

DNA: TGCAGCGTCCCGGGGACAGGGAGGGCAGAGACCCAGTACTTC
CDR3: CSVPGTGRAETQYF
J: TRBJ2-5
size: NA
V: TRBV29-1
D: TRBD1

DNA: TGCGCCAGCAGCCAAGAAGACAGGGGTTTGACTGAAGCTTTCTTT
CDR3: CASSQEDRGLTEAFF
J: TRBJ1-1
size: NA
V: TRBV4-3
D: TRBD1

DNA: TGTGCCAGCAGTTTTATCTCACAAACTACAGGGCGGTGGGGCAATCAGCCCCAGCATTTT
CDR3: CASSFISQTTGRWGNQPQHF
J: TRBJ1-5
size: NA
V: TRBV28
D: NA

DNA: TGTGCCAGTAGTTCGGGCGGTGCGGGGGATGGCTACACCTTC
CDR3: CASSSGGAGDGYTF
J: TRBJ1-2
size: NA
V: TRBV19
D: NA

DNA: TGTGCCAGCAGCCCCCCGGACAGGGTCTCCTACGAGCAGTACTTC
CDR3: CASSPPDRVSYEQYF
J: TRBJ2-7
size: many
V: TRBV28
D: TRBD1

DNA: TGTGCCAGCAGACCCCAGGGAATGGGGCACTACAATGAGCAGTTCTTC
CDR3: CASRPQGMGHYNEQFF
J: TRBJ2-1
size: NA
V: TRBV27
D: NA

DNA: TGTGCCAGCACGACAGGGGGTTCGAACACTGAAGCTTTCTTT
CDR3: CASTTGGSNTEAFF
J: TRBJ1-1
size: NA
V: TRBV28
D: TRBD1

DNA: TGTGCCAGCAGCACGGACAGGGGGCAAGATACGCAGTATTTT
CDR3: CASSTDRGQDTQYF
J: TRBJ2-3
size: NA
V: TRBV7-6
D: TRBD1

DNA: TGTGCCTCCCGCAAAACCGCCGGACAGCGAGAGACCCAGTACTTC
CDR3: CASRKTAGQRETQYF
J: TRBJ2-5
size: NA
V: TRBV7-2
D: NA

DNA: TGTGCCAGCAGCGTAGCTGGGACAGGGAACTATGGCTACACCTTC
CDR3: CASSVAGTGNYGYTF
J: TRBJ1-2
size: NA
V: TRBV9
D: TRBD1